This T cell receptor (beta chain) is drawn from a study of cytomegalovirus exposure and HLA in healthy donors. General study findings and limits: It is likely that the observed cluster of highly shared sequence variants was a sequencing artifact.

The CDR3 has 16 residues. With 4 bases clipped from V and 10 bases from J, the junction kept 10 bases outside the gene matches. Germline lookup yields CDR1 SGHRS and CDR2 YFSETQ. PCR involved 60 Vbeta and 13 Jbeta primers. As processed by the authors: Among the unique TCR beta chains that a later analysis counted, about 79 million in all, 10 million to 11 million were shared. This table comes from immunoSEQ multiplex PCR, and its TCRdb copy is limited to in-frame clones, with some not included. That table furnishes V, J and clone size, whereas the DNA furnished D and trimming. Here the sample spans some 130,000 clones, over 65% being singletons. About this clone: Its antigen remains unknown.

The rearrangement links TRBV5-1 to TRBJ2-1; 14 bases are shared with TRBD2. The sample taken for sequencing was PBMCs. This TCR was sampled from a woman under 40 in good health and CMV-seropositive. This CDR3 reads CASSLTSGGAQAEQFF. The CDR3 DNA follows: TGCGCCAGCAGCCTGACTAGCGGGGGGGCCCAAGCCGAGCAGTTCTTC.